This T cell receptor beta chain was recovered during a study of graft-versus-host responses after intestinal transplantation (dated by TCRdb to about 2021). In terms of the full investigation: Multivisceral, liver-intestinal, or isolated intestinal transplants were received by the recipients. Alloreactive clones were identified by sequencing pre-transplant mixed lymphocyte reaction products and comparing these products with unstimulated pre-transplant donor and recipient T cells. Of the roughly 23 intestinal transplant recipients enrolled in the cohort, one of whom was a retransplant, a few patients without pretransplant specimens were excluded. A peak of at least 4% donor T cells among recipient peripheral blood mononuclear cells was the definition used for donor T cell macrochimerism. All recipients received anti-thymocyte globulin induction followed by maintenance tacrolimus and steroids for about three years. Bulk TCR-beta CDR3 sequencing was used to track graft-versus-host and host-versus-graft alloreactive T cell clones in the graft, circulation and bone marrow after intestinal transplantation. Samples from a few later patients were sequenced in-house on an Illumina MiSeq with MiXCR processing rather than by the commercial service.

CDR1 and CDR2, looked up from the germline V gene, are SGHRS and YFSETQ. Unmatched junction bases come to 2, with V trimmed by 1 base and J by 4 bases. The CDR3 runs 14 amino acids, cysteine and phenylalanine included. Only the CDR3 region is kept as DNA, spanning 42 bases read in frame from base 1. Beyond this particular receptor, the publication reports: Early after transplant, peak levels of circulating GvH clones were found to be associated with declines in HvG clones. GvH clones were detected in recipient bone marrow, and some of these GvH clones were observed earlier in ileal mucosa or blood, consistent with an intestinal mucosal origin. In patients with donor T cell macrochimerism, the allografts had high GvH to HvG T cell clonal ratios. The conclusions were limited by the relatively low number and heterogeneity of the intestinal transplant patients.

The time point label, read with the paper, signifies: cells obtained before transplantation from donor or recipient. CD3+CD4+ and CD3+CD8+ populations were FACS-sorted from unstimulated pre-transplant donor and recipient cells taken from spleen or lymph nodes. For this clone: Its antigen target is currently unknown. No much larger clonotype is one base removed from it; base qualities were not supplied.

Libraries were constructed by the immunoSEQ multiplex PCR assay. In most patients, genomic DNA was isolated using the Qiagen DNeasy Blood and Tissue Kit and sent frozen to Adaptive Biotechnologies for TCR sequencing. High-throughput TCR-beta CDR3 sequencing of genomic DNA from most patients was performed by Adaptive Biotechnologies. Concerning the study's data processing: TCR sequencing data were retrieved from Adaptive's ImmunoSEQ software for around 18 patients, whereas three other patients were processed with MiXCR and VDJtools. CD4 versus CD8 sorting errors were corrected by removing sequences found in both subsets at a frequency ratio below 5:1. CDR3 nucleotide sequences shared between donor and recipient were removed because their origin could not be assigned. To count as alloreactive, a clone needed at least 2-fold expansion over unstimulated cells and a minimum CFSE-low frequency of 0.002% (template counts) or 0.001% (read counts). A clone was considered mappable if detected in the sequenced pre-transplant spleen, lymph node, or MLR CFSE-low populations of the donor or recipient. Cumulative frequency of alloreactive clones was calculated as a percentage of all sequences weighted by copy number. TCRdb retrieved this table from immuneACCESS and kept in-frame rearrangements only. Not all clones are present; in checked studies, unresolved V genes account for under half, and no reason is known for the remainder. The DNA was the basis for D and trimming; V, J and clone size are from that table. This sample gives 90,000 to 120,000 clones in total; about nine tenths of them show up just once. The ten largest make up about 0.7% of the sample.

The chain is made from TRBV5-1 and TRBJ2-1; 7 bases in between match TRBD1. The source was unstimulated CD4+ T cells sorted from spleen or lymph node cells, collected before transplant. The source is a human donor who was the organ donor for an intestinal transplant. The CDR3 region reads CASSLPGGYNEQFF. The nucleotide sequence reads as follows: TGCGCCAGCAGCTTGCCAGGGGGATACAATGAGCAGTTCTTC. This CDR3, with the reference TRBV5-1 and TRBJ2-1 proteins standing in past its ends, gives the full variable domain KAGVTQTPRYLIKTRGQQVTLSCSPISGHRSVSWYQQTPGQGLQFLFEYFSETQRNKGNFPGRFSGRQFSNSRSEMNVSTLELGDSALYLCASSLPGGYNEQFFGPGTRLTVL.